The source of this T cell receptor beta chain is a study of blood T cells in healthy people across ages. Study-wide results and caveats: Observed TCR beta diversity showed a strong correlation with the percentage of naive T cells as measured by flow cytometry.

About this clonotype: Its antigen is currently unknown.

It was with a sample-barcoded 5' primer and a J-beta primer mix that a second PCR of about 6 to 11 cycles was run. Each cDNA molecule received a tag from a template-switch adaptor that had 12 random nucleotides. TCRdb fed the 5' RACE reads into MiXCR, producing one record per CDR3 protein. The profile shows around 940,000 distinct CDR3 sequences, 51% of them singletons. The study drew donors from healthy Caucasian individuals in Russia aged about 6 to 95. No fewer than 7 million PBMCs went into each sample. Sample: blood. This TCR came from a woman aged 55-75 years in good health.

CDR3 protein: CASSQDATSWSYNEQFF. CDR3 DNA sequence: TGTGCCAGCAGCCAAGACGCGACTAGCTGGTCCTACAATGAGCAGTTCTTC. The chain links TRBV3-1 to TRBJ2-1, with 7 bases aligning to TRBD2. CDR3 length: 17 amino acids. Germline V gives CDR1 LGHDT, CDR2 YNNKEL (reference sequence). Trimming took 0 bases from V and 1 from J; bases not matched to a gene: 6.